A selection of T cell receptor beta chains follows, all from one sample in a study of HIV-infected patients and healthy controls. TCRdb fed the 5' RACE reads into MiXCR, producing one record per CDR3 protein. The sample yields under 70,000 distinct CDR3 sequences, about 19% seen once. The sample taken for sequencing was CD4+ T cells from blood. Receptors were obtained from a human donor in good health. CDR3s include the opening cysteine and the closing phenylalanine or tryptophan. The D gene is left open where the match is weak. Only some rows state a clone size, as once, few, many or a class for expanded clones.

DNA,CDR3,J,V,D,size
TGTGCCAGCAGTCGTGGGGGTAACAATCAGCCCCAGCATTTT,CASSRGGNNQPQHF,TRBJ1-5,TRBV6-2/TRBV6-3,-,many
TGTGCCAGCAGCTTAGGGATATTCCCAGCAGAGACCCAGTACTTC,CASSLGIFPAETQYF,TRBJ2-5,TRBV7-9,-,many
TGTGCCAGCAGACCCGGACAGGGAAGAAATCAGCCCCAGCATTTT,CASRPGQGRNQPQHF,TRBJ1-5,TRBV6-2/TRBV6-3,TRBD1,many
TGTGCCAGCAGCCAAGGGAAGATGAGAAGCGGGAGGACCCCCTGGACCCAGTACTTC,CASSQGKMRSGRTPWTQYF,TRBJ2-5,TRBV3-1,TRBD2,few
TGTGCCAGCTCACAAGAGTACCAACTAGGAAACATTCAGTACTTC,CASSQEYQLGNIQYF,TRBJ2-4,TRBV18,-,few
TGCAGCGTTCGCTGGGGCGATGAGCAGTTCTTC,CSVRWGDEQFF,TRBJ2-1,TRBV29-1,-,-
TGTGCCAGCAGCCAAGATTGGGGTGACTATGGCTACACCTTC,CASSQDWGDYGYTF,TRBJ1-2,TRBV3-1,-,few
TGTGCCAGCAGCCTCCGGGCCGGGGTAGCGGGAGGGCCCTCAGATACGCAGTATTTT,CASSLRAGVAGGPSDTQYF,TRBJ2-3,TRBV7-3,TRBD2,few
TGTGCCAGCAGCCATCAAATCGGACAGGGCAATGAGCAGTTCTTC,CASSHQIGQGNEQFF,TRBJ2-1,TRBV3-1,TRBD1,-
TGCAGCGTTGAATGGAACCGAGGCACAGATACGCAGTATTTT,CSVEWNRGTDTQYF,TRBJ2-3,TRBV29-1,-,few
TGCAGCGTTCAACAATCCCGATCTAACTATGGCTACACCTTC,CSVQQSRSNYGYTF,TRBJ1-2,TRBV29-1,-,many
TGTGCCAGCTCAAAAGACAAGAACACTGAAGCTTTCTTT,CASSKDKNTEAFF,TRBJ1-1,TRBV18,-,many
TGTGCCAGCAGTTACCTGGCACCACCTAATCAGCCCCAGCATTTT,CASSYLAPPNQPQHF,TRBJ1-5,TRBV6-2/TRBV6-3,-,-
TGTGCCAGCAGCATGCAACGCAGGGAAGGCACTGAAGCTTTCTTT,CASSMQRREGTEAFF,TRBJ1-1,TRBV11-2,-,few
TGCAGTGCTAGAGACTCGGGACAGGGGTTTAGAAATTCACCCCTCCACTTT,CSARDSGQGFRNSPLHF,TRBJ1-6,TRBV20-1,TRBD1,-
TGCAGTGCTAGAGACCCCGGGACTAGTCTCACAGATACGCAGTATTTT,CSARDPGTSLTDTQYF,TRBJ2-3,TRBV20-1,TRBD2,few
TGTGCCAGCAGTCTAGCGGGGACGGAAACAGATACGCAGTATTTT,CASSLAGTETDTQYF,TRBJ2-3,TRBV2,TRBD2,-
TGTGCCAGCAGCTTAAACCAGAACACTGAAGCTTTCTTT,CASSLNQNTEAFF,TRBJ1-1,TRBV7-3,-,many
TGTGCCAGCAGCTTCGCGGGTACCCTGAACACTGAAGCTTTCTTT,CASSFAGTLNTEAFF,TRBJ1-1,TRBV7-2,-,-
TGCGCCAGCAGCGGTACACCGGGACTCAACACTGAAGCTTTCTTT,CASSGTPGLNTEAFF,TRBJ1-1,TRBV5-1,-,once
TGCAGTGCTCGGGACACCGACTATGGCTACACCTTC,CSARDTDYGYTF,TRBJ1-2,TRBV20-1,-,many
TGTGCCAGCAGCGTAGACTGGGACGCTAGCTCTGGAAACACCATATATTTT,CASSVDWDASSGNTIYF,TRBJ1-3,TRBV9,-,many
TGTGCCAGTAGCGTCCGCACAGGGGATTTAGGCAAAAACATTCAGTACTTC,CASSVRTGDLGKNIQYF,TRBJ2-4,TRBV19,TRBD1,-
TGTGCCAGCAGTGGGCCCACCCATAATTCACCCCTCCACTTT,CASSGPTHNSPLHF,TRBJ1-6,TRBV12-3/TRBV12-4,-,-